These 28 T cell receptor beta chains share one sample of origin, sequenced in a study of post-analysis software for immune sequencing data. Broader study findings: In patients, four to six TRBV segments were more frequent than in controls, with TRBV5-6, TRBV5-1 and TRBV20-1 among them.

These TCRs are of unknown antigen specificity. TCR beta cDNA libraries included unique molecular identifiers. MiXCR, run by TCRdb on the PCR reads, gives a single entry per CDR3 protein. The sample carries around 710,000 distinct CDR3 sequences, around 45% recorded once. Sequencing used blood. These receptors originate from a girl aged 10 to 17 with multiple sclerosis.

The table lists this clonotype with a few counts. The chain links TRBV20-1 to TRBJ2-7; D unresolved. Trimming cost V 0 bases and J 1 base, with 7 bases left between them. Per the germline V gene, CDR1 is DFQATT and CDR2 is SNEGSKA (reference sequence). The CDR3 length is 13 residues. The CDR3 DNA is TGCAGTGCTAGAGAGACGGGTTCCTACGAGCAGTACTTC. Translated: CSARETGSYEQYF.

This clonotype was seen a few times. At one of its ends the junction is not consistent with the germline gene, which may arise from a read error. J is TRBJ2-1 and V is TRBV7-8; D is unresolved. Germline V gene sequence: CDR1 SGHVS, CDR2 FQNEAQ. The CDR3 has 14 amino acids. The DNA of the CDR3 is TGTGCTAGCAGCCCTCCGACGGCCCACAATGAGCAGTTCTTC. Its protein product is CASSPPTAHNEQFF.

J is TRBJ2-3 and V is TRBV24-1; the match to TRBD2 covers 7 bases. V trimming: 7 bases; J trimming: 0 bases; junction bases outside the gene matches: 3. The germline gives CDR1 KGHDR, CDR2 SFDVKD. The CDR3 consists of 14 residues. The CDR3 loop is CATSLADSTDTQYF. The CDR3 DNA follows: TGTGCCACCAGCCTAGCGGATAGCACAGATACGCAGTATTTT.

In this sample, this clonotype turned up a few times. V is TRBV29-1 and J is TRBJ1-1; D remains ambiguous. Trimming shortened V by 4 bases and J by 8 bases, and 8 bases separated the two germline ends. This CDR3 has 10 amino acids. CDR1 SQVTM and CDR2 ANQGSEA come from the germline V gene. CDR3 amino acids: CSVAGREAFF. In DNA, the CDR3 is TGCAGCGTTGCGGGCAGAGAAGCTTTCTTT.

The rearrangement links TRBV7-3 to TRBJ2-2; 10 nucleotides agree with TRBD1. Germline V CDR1 and CDR2: SGHTA, FQGTGA. Unmatched junction bases numbered 3, after V lost 6 bases and J lost 5 bases. The CDR3 is 14 amino acids. CDR3 nucleotide sequence: TGTGCCAGCAGACGGGGACAGGGGACCGGGGAGCTGTTTTTT. Translated, it gives CASRRGQGTGELFF.

The chain links TRBV12-3 or TRBV12-4 to TRBJ2-4, with D tentatively TRBD1 (6 bases). This CDR3 is built from 14 residues. The germline V and J ends were trimmed by 5 bases and 1 base, with 9 bases remaining between them. In nucleotides, the CDR3 is TGTGCCAGCAGTCCTAGGGGGGCCAAAAACATTCAGTACTTC. Translated: CASSPRGAKNIQYF.

This clonotype was detected a few times. The CDR3 here is CASSLEGGYYGYTF. The CDR3 DNA reads as TGTGCCAGCAGCTTAGAAGGGGGCTACTATGGCTACACCTTC. The chain uses TRBV7-9 and TRBJ1-2; TRBD1 matches 7 bases. This CDR3 is 14 amino acids long. In germline, CDR1 is SEHNR, CDR2 FQNEAQ (reference sequence). J lost 3 bases, V lost 1 base, and 2 bases had no gene match.

This clonotype was picked up a small number of times. V is TRBV20-1 and J is TRBJ2-3, with TRBD2 identical over 7 bases. After removal of 2 bases from V and 5 bases from J, the junction contained 13 bases not matched to a gene. The V gene's germline CDR1 is DFQATT and CDR2 SNEGSKA (reference sequence). The CDR3 has 16 amino acids. CDR3 amino acids: CSARPLPGGMVDTQYF. The CDR3 nucleotides are TGCAGTGCTAGACCCCTGCCGGGAGGCATGGTAGATACGCAGTATTTT.

This clonotype was seen a handful of times. The chain uses TRBV4-3 and TRBJ2-7, with D perhaps matching TRBD2 (6 bases). Trimming cost V 0 bases and J 4 bases, with 16 bases left between them. The CDR3 totals 16 residues. Germline CDR1 LGHNA, CDR2 YSLEER. Written as DNA, the CDR3 is TGCGCCAGCAGCCAAGATAGGAGACTAGACTTTTACGAGCAGTACTTC. As protein: CASSQDRRLDFYEQYF.

The V gene is TRBV6-5, the J gene TRBJ2-1; 7 nucleotides align to TRBD2. Trimming at V came to 5 bases and at J to 4 bases, leaving 8 bases not matched to a gene. Germline CDR1 MNHEY, CDR2 SVGAGI. The CDR3 runs to 15 residues. As DNA, the CDR3 is TGTGCCAGCAGTCTCGACGGGGGAGGGTACAATGAGCAGTTCTTC. This gives the protein CASSLDGGGYNEQFF.

The chain carries TRBV5-1 and TRBJ2-1, with unresolved D. The germline CDR1 and CDR2 sequences are SGHRS and YFSETQ. V was pared by 5 bases and J by 0 bases, with 15 bases between. The CDR3 is made up of 16 amino acids. The CDR3 loop reads CASRPAGQSSYNEQFF. CDR3 nucleotides: TGCGCCAGCAGACCCGCTGGGCAGAGCTCCTACAATGAGCAGTTCTTC.

This clonotype was recorded a few times. The rearrangement joins TRBV28 to TRBJ2-3; 9 bases match TRBD2. CDR1 is MDHEN and CDR2 is SYDVKM in the germline V gene. The V and J ends lost 4 bases and 3 bases, in that order; junction bases with no gene match: 11. The length of the CDR3 is 17 residues. CDR3 amino acids: CASSYLAGRKGTDTQYF. The DNA of the CDR3 is TGTGCCAGCAGTTACCTAGCGGGAAGAAAGGGAACAGATACGCAGTATTTT.

The chain has TRBV7-2 and TRBJ1-2; D uncertain. Trimming stripped 7 bases from V and 0 bases from J, with 15 bases between. Germline lookup yields CDR1 SGHTA and CDR2 FQGNSA. The CDR3 is 15 amino acids. The CDR3 bases are TGTGCCAGCACCCTTAACCCTCTTACTAACTATGGCTACACCTTC. Translation gives CASTLNPLTNYGYTF.

V gene TRBV6-1 combines with J gene TRBJ1-5; 7 nucleotides match TRBD1. Germline V gene lookup returns CDR1 MNHNS and CDR2 SASEGT. This CDR3 has 16 amino acids. The V gene end was trimmed by 5 bases and the J gene end by 1 base; junction bases not matched to a gene: 8. DNA for the CDR3: TGTGCCAGCAGTACCTACAGGGGAGGGAGCAATCAGCCCCAGCATTTT. As protein: CASSTYRGGSNQPQHF.

The rearrangement uses TRBV7-8 and TRBJ2-3; 13 bases map to TRBD2. Germline V gives CDR1 SGHVS, CDR2 FQNEAQ. The CDR3 runs to 17 residues. The V segment lost 4 bases and the J segment 6 bases; nucleotides outside the gene matches: 10. For the CDR3, the DNA is TGTGCCAGCAGCTATGGTGGACTAGCGGGAGTCGGGGATACGCAGTATTTT. Encoded protein: CASSYGGLAGVGDTQYF.

The rearrangement links TRBV7-9 to TRBJ2-5; no firm D call. The CDR3 contains 13 residues. Germline CDR1 reads SEHNR; CDR2 reads FQNEAQ (reference sequence). V was clipped by 5 bases and J by 4 bases, with 11 bases between them. The CDR3 region has the DNA TGTGCCAGCAGCCTCCCCGACACAGAGACCCAGTACTTC. Its translation: CASSLPDTETQYF.

The chain uses TRBV5-1 and TRBJ1-2; maybe TRBD1 (5 bases). The CDR3 has 16 residues. Germline lookup yields CDR1 SGHRS and CDR2 YFSETQ. Trimming stripped 0 bases from V and 3 bases from J, with 15 bases between. The CDR3 loop reads CASSLVTDYGDYGYTF. DNA of the CDR3: TGCGCCAGCAGCTTGGTGACAGACTATGGGGACTATGGCTACACCTTC.

The chain has TRBV5-6 and TRBJ2-1; no reliable D call. This CDR3 is 14 amino acids long. V was cut by 1 base and J by 0 bases, with 5 bases left in between. Germline CDR1 and CDR2: SGHDT and YYEEEE. As DNA, the CDR3 is TGTGCCAGCAGCTTGTATAGCTCCTACAATGAGCAGTTCTTC. This sequence encodes CASSLYSSYNEQFF.

This clonotype was found a few times. The chain uses TRBV7-2 and TRBJ1-6, with TRBD1 matching over 9 bases. CDR1 and CDR2 from the germline V gene are SGHTA and FQGNSA. The trim removed 2 bases at V and 9 bases at J, leaving 5 bases unmatched. The length of the CDR3 is 15 residues. The CDR3 loop reads CASSLPTGGTSPLHF. The CDR3 nucleotides are TGTGCCAGCAGCTTACCTACAGGGGGCACTTCACCCCTCCACTTT.

The chain is built from TRBV7-2 and TRBJ2-3, with TRBD2 as a possible D gene (5 bases). V lost 8 bases to trimming and J lost 5 bases, with 20 bases between them. Per the germline V gene, CDR1 is SGHTA and CDR2 is FQGNSA. This CDR3 comprises 15 residues. CDR3 DNA: TGTGCCAGCGGAGGCCTAGCCGGAGGTGTAGATACGCAGTATTTT. This gives the protein CASGGLAGGVDTQYF.

The sample holds a few counts of this clonotype. The chain recombines TRBV20-1 with TRBJ2-7; 8 bases agree with TRBD2. The CDR3 has 13 amino acids. CDR1 is DFQATT, CDR2 SNEGSKA, per germline (reference sequence). Germline trimming cut 4 bases from V and 2 bases from J; bases unmatched to any gene: 4. The CDR3, as DNA: TGCAGTGCTACCCTGACTAGCGCCTACGAGCAGTACTTC. It encodes CSATLTSAYEQYF.

The V gene is TRBV11-2, the J gene TRBJ2-7; D is unclear. The CDR3 covers 18 residues. Trimming pared 2 bases from V and 2 bases from J, leaving 22 bases between. CDR1 is SGHAT and CDR2 is FQNNGV in the germline V gene. The chain's CDR3 is CASSLKPEPTPSAYEQYF. The CDR3 nucleotides read TGTGCCAGCAGCTTAAAACCGGAGCCAACACCCTCTGCCTACGAGCAGTACTTC.

V gene TRBV18 combines with J gene TRBJ1-1; no definite D call. The CDR3 length is 13 residues. The V end lost 1 base, the J end lost 6 bases, and 9 bases lay between the germline ends. Germline V gene data show CDR1 as KGHSH and CDR2 as LQKENI. For the CDR3, the DNA is TGTGCCAGCTCACCACGGGCAGATTCTGAAGCTTTCTTT. Its protein is CASSPRADSEAFF.

Only a few counts were recorded for this clonotype. The chain recombines TRBV11-1 with TRBJ2-3, with D unclear. The CDR3 runs 16 residues. The germline V gene encodes CDR1 SGHAT and CDR2 FQDESV (reference sequence). Trimming cost V 1 base and J 2 bases, with 13 bases left between them. The CDR3 DNA follows: TGTGCCAGCAGCTTAGAAAGGACCACCCTCACAGATACGCAGTATTTT. Amino acids: CASSLERTTLTDTQYF.

This chain joins TRBV12-3 or TRBV12-4 and TRBJ1-1, with D hard to call. CDR3 length: 14 residues. V lost 1 base to trimming and J lost 1 base, with 7 bases between them. This CDR3 reads CASSLGGENTEAFF. CDR3 sequence (DNA): TGTGCCAGCAGTTTAGGCGGGGAGAACACTGAAGCTTTCTTT.

This clonotype was observed a handful of times. The genes are TRBV12-3 or TRBV12-4 and TRBJ1-1; possibly TRBD1 for D (5 bases). V was clipped by 4 bases and J by 6 bases, with 12 bases between them. The CDR3 is 13 residues long. In DNA form, the CDR3 reads TGTGCCAGCAGTTCTCTTGGGGCAGCTGAAGCTTTCTTT. Translating gives CASSSLGAAEAFF.

This clonotype was counted between two and nine times. The chain couples TRBV5-1 to TRBJ1-2; D gene unclear. The V gene's germline CDR1 is SGHRS and CDR2 YFSETQ. V was clipped by 2 bases and J by 0 bases, with 20 bases between them. This CDR3 has 18 amino acids. The chain's CDR3 is CASSLTVRGGHANYGYTF. The CDR3 region has the DNA TGCGCCAGCAGCTTAACGGTCCGGGGAGGTCACGCTAACTATGGCTACACCTTC.

The chain is built from TRBV24-1 and TRBJ1-4; D not resolved. Trimming left V 4 bases short and J 12 bases short, with 20 bases between. This CDR3 has 15 residues. Germline lookup yields CDR1 KGHDR and CDR2 SFDVKD. CDR3 nucleotides: TGTGCCACCAGTGACGGAACCGATCGAGTAGAGGAACTGTTTTTT. Protein product: CATSDGTDRVEELFF.